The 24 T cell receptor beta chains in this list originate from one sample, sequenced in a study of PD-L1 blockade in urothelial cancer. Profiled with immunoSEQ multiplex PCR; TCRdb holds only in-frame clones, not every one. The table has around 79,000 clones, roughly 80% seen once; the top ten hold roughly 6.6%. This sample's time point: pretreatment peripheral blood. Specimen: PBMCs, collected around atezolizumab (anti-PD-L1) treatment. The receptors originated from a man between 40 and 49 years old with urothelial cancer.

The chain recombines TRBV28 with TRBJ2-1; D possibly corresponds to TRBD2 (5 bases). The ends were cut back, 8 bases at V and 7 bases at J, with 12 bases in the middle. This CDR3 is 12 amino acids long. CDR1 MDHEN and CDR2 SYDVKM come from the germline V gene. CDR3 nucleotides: TGTGCCAGCCGGAGGATGGGGAATGAGCAGTTCTTC. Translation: CASRRMGNEQFF.

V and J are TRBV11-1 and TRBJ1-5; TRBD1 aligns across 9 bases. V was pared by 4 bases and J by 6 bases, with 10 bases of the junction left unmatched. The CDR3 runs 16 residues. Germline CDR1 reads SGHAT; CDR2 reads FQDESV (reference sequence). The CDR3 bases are TGTGCCAGCAGCTACAACCGGGACAGGGAGTTTCAGCCCCAGCATTTT. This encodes CASSYNRDREFQPQHF.

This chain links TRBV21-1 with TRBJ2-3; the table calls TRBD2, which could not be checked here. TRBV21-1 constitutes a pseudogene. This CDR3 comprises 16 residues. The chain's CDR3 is CASSKVWEEPTDTQYF. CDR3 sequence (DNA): TGTGCCAGCAGCAAAGTATGGGAGGAGCCCACAGATACGCAGTATTTT.

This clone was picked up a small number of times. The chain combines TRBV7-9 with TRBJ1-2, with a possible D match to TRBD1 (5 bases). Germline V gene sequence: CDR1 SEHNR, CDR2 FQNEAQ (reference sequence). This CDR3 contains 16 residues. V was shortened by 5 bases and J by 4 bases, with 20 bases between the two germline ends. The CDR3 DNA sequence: TGTGCCAGCAGCCCCGCCTCAAGTACAGGCATCTATGGCTACACCTTC. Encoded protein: CASSPASSTGIYGYTF.

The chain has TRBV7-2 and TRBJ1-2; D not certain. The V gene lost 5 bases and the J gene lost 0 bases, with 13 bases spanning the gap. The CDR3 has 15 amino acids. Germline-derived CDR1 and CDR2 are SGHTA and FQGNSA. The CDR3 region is CASSQLGGANYGYTF. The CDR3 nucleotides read TGTGCCAGCAGCCAGTTAGGAGGAGCTAACTATGGCTACACCTTC.

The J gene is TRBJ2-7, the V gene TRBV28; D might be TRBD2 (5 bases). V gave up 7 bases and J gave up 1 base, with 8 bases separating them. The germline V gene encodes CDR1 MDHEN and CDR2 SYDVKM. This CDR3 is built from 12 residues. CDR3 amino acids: CASTGNSYEQYF. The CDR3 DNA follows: TGTGCCAGCACCGGGAATTCCTACGAGCAGTACTTC.

The CDR3, as DNA: TGTGCCAGCAGTATCGACAGGGGGCTAATTGAGCAGTACTTC. Translation gives CASSIDRGLIEQYF. The chain uses TRBV6-5 and TRBJ2-7; 10 bases fit TRBD1. The germline CDR1 and CDR2 sequences are MNHEY and SVGAGI. This CDR3 region has 14 residues. With 5 bases clipped from V and 7 bases from J, the junction kept 8 bases outside the gene matches.

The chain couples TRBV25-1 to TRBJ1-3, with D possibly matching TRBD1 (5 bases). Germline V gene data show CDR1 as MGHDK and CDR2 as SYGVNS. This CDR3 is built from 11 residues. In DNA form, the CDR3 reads TGTGCTTCCGGACATGGAAACACCATATATTTT. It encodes CASGHGNTIYF.

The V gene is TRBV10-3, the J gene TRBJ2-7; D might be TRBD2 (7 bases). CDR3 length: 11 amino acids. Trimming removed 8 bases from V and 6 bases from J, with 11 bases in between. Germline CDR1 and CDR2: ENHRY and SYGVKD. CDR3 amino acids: CAIGGAAEQYF. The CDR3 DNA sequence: TGTGCCATCGGGGGGGCCGCCGAGCAGTACTTC.

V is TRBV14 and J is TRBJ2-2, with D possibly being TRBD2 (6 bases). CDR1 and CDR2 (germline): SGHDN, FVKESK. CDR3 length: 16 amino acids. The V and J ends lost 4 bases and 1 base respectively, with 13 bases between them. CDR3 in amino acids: CASSPSQGLNTGELFF. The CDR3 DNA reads TGTGCCAGCAGCCCTAGCCAGGGACTGAACACCGGGGAGCTGTTTTTT.

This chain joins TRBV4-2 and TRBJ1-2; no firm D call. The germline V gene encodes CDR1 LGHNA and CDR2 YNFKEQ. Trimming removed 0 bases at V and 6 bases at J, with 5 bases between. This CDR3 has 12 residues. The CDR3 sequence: CASSQDPDGYTF. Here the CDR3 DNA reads TGTGCCAGCAGCCAAGACCCGGATGGCTACACCTTC.

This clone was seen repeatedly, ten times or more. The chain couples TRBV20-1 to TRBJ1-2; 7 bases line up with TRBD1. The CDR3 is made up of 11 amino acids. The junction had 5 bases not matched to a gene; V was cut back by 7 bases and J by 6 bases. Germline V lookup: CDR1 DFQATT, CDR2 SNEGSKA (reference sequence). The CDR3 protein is CSVPTGNGYTF. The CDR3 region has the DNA TGCAGTGTTCCGACAGGGAATGGCTACACCTTC.

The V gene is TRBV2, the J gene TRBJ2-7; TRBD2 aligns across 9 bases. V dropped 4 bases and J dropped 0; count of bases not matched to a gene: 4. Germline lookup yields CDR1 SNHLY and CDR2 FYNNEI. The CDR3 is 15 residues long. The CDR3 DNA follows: TGTGCCAGCAGTGCTAGCGGGACAATCTCCTACGAGCAGTACTTC. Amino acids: CASSASGTISYEQYF.

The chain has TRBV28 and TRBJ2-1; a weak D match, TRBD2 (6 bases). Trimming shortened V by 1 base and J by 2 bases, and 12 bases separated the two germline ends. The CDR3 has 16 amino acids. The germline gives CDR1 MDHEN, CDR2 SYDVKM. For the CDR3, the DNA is TGTGCCAGCAGTTTATTGGGCGGGACCGCCTACAATGAGCAGTTCTTC. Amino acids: CASSLLGGTAYNEQFF.

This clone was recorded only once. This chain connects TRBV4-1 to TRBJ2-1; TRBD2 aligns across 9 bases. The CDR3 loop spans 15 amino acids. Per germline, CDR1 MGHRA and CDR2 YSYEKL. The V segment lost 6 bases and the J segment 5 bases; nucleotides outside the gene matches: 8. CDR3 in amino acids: CASSPIAGENNEQFF. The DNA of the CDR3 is TGCGCCAGCAGTCCTATAGCGGGAGAAAACAATGAGCAGTTCTTC.

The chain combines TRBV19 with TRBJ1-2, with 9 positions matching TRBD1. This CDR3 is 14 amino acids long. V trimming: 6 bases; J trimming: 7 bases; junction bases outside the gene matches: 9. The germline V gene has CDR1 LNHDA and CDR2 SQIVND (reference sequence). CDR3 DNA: TGTGCCAGTAGACCCGGGACAGGGTTCAGTGGCTACACCTTC. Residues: CASRPGTGFSGYTF.

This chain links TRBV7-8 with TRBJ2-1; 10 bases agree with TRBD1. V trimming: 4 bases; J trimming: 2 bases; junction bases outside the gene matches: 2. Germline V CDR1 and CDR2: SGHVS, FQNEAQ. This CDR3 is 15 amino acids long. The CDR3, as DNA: TGTGCCAGCAGCTGGACAGGGGGGACCTACAATGAGCAGTTCTTC. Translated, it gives CASSWTGGTYNEQFF.

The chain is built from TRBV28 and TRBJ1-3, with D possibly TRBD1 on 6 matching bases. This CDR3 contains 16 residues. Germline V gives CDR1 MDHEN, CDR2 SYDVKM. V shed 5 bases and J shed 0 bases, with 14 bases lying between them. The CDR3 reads CASSQEGGASGNTIYF. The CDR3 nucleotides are TGTGCCAGCAGTCAGGAAGGGGGGGCCTCTGGAAACACCATATATTTT.

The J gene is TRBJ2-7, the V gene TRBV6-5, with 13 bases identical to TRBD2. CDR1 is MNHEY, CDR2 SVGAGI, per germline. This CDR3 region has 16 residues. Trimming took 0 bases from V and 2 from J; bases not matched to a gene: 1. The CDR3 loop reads CASSYSLAGGTYEQYF. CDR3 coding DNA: TGTGCCAGCAGTTACTCACTAGCGGGAGGGACCTACGAGCAGTACTTC.

The DNA of the CDR3 is TGCAGCGCTACTAGCGGGAGGGCCCACGAGCAGTACTTC. It is translated as CSATSGRAHEQYF. J is TRBJ2-7 and V is TRBV29-1; TRBD2 matches at 13 bases. The CDR3 consists of 13 residues. The V segment lost 7 bases and the J segment 5 bases; nucleotides outside the gene matches: 5. Germline V gene lookup returns CDR1 SQVTM and CDR2 ANQGSEA.

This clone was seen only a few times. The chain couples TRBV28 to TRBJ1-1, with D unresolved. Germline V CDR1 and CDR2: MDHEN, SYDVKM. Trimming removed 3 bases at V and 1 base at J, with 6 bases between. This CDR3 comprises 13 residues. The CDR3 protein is CASSLAGNTEAFF. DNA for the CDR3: TGTGCCAGCAGTTTGGCAGGGAACACTGAAGCTTTCTTT. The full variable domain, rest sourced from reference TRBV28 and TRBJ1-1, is DVKVTQSSRYLVKRTGEKVFLECVQDMDHENMFWYRQDPGLGLRLIYFSYDVKMKEKGDIPEGYSVSREKKERFSLILESASTNQTSMYLCASSLAGNTEAFFGQGTRLTVV.

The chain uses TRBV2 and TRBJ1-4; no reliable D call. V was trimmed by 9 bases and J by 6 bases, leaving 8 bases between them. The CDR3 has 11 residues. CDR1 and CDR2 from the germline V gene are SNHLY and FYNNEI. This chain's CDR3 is CASGQHEKLFF. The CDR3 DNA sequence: TGTGCCAGTGGGCAGCATGAAAAACTGTTTTTT.

The CDR3 nucleotides are TGTGCCAGCAGCTTGGGAGGGCTAGCGGTCTACGAGCAGTACTTC. This codes for CASSLGGLAVYEQYF. The chain employs TRBV5-4 and TRBJ2-7; 7 bases line up with TRBD2. Germline V lookup: CDR1 SGHNT, CDR2 YYREEE (reference sequence). With V trimmed by 0 bases and J by 3 bases, 6 bases remained unmatched. This CDR3 spans 15 amino acids.

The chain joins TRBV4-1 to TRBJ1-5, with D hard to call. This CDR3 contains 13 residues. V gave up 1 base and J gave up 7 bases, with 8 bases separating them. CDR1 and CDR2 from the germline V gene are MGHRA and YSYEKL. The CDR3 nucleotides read TGCGCCAGCAGCCAAGTCAGATTCCAGCCCCAGCATTTT. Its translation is CASSQVRFQPQHF.